This TCR beta chain was captured by sequencing in a study of cytomegalovirus exposure and HLA in healthy donors. Study-level background: From HLA-typed donors, an early data release held 70 million to 95 million unique TCRs. Whole-study results and caveats: As a later analysis revealed, the rate of TCR association differed by HLA locus, with DRB1 most and HLA-C fewest. From TCR beta sequences, most subjects' HLA-A and HLA-B alleles were reportedly predicted accurately. When the data were analyzed later, several of the most significant clusters appeared to be linked to common viral pathogens.

As for this clone: Its antigen is still unknown.

The PCR made use of 60 Vbeta and 13 Jbeta primers. Profiling relied on immunoSEQ multiplex PCR, and the TCRdb table lists in-frame clones only, not all of them. The repertoire consists of 120,000 or so clones, with under 85% occurring once and the leading ten covering more than 7%. Germline V gives CDR1 SGHTA, CDR2 FQGTGA. Germline trimming cut 3 bases from V and 4 bases from J; bases unmatched to any gene: 8. The CDR3 has 15 residues. Sequenced: PBMCs. The sequence came from a woman between 45 and 65 years old in good health and CMV-seropositive. This sequence joins TRBV7-3 and TRBJ2-7, with 8 bases identical to TRBD2. CDR3 sequence: CASSLGAGGVYEQYF. For the CDR3, the DNA is TGTGCCAGCAGCTTGGGGGCGGGAGGAGTATACGAGCAGTACTTC.